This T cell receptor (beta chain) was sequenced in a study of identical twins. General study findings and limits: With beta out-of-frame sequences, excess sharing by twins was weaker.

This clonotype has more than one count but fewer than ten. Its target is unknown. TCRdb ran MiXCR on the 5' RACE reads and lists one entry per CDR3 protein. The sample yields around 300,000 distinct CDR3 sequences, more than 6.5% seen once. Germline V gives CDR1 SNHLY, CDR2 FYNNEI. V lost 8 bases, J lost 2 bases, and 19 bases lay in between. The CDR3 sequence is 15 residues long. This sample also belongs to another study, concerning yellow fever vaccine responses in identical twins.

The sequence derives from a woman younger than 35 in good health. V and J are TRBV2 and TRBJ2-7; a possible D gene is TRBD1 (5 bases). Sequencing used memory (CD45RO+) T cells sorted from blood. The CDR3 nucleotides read TGTGCCAGCTCACCCTGGGCAGGGAAGGCCTACGAGCAGTACTTC. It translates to CASSPWAGKAYEQYF.